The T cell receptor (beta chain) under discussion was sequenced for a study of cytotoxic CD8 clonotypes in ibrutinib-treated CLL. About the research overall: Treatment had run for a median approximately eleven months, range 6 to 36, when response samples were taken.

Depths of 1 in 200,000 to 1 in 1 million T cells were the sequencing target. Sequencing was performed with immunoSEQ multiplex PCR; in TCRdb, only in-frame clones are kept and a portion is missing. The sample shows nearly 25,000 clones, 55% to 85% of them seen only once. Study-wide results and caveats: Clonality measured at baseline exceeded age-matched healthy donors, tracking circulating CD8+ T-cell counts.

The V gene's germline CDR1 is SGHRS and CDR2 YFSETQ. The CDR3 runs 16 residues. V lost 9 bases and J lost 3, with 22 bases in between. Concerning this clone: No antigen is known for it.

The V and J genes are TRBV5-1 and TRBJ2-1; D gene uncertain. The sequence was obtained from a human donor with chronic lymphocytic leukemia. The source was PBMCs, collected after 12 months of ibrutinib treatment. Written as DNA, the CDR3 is TGCGCCAACCGCCGCCTCGAGACAAGACGCTACAATGAGCAGTTCTTC. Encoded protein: CANRRLETRRYNEQFF.